This T cell receptor (beta chain) was recorded in a study of blood T cell repertoires in COVID-19. Across the study: In each case, the material was cDNA or gDNA derived from T cells, B-cell-depleted T cells, or PBMCs.

This clone was seen once. Seattle's cohort entered during active infection and was followed longitudinally. In the original analysis: Amplification of reference gene primers was used by the study to estimate nucleated cell counts. Data came from immunoSEQ multiplex PCR; TCRdb stores just in-frame clones and leaves some out. Clone size and the V and J calls come from that table; the DNA yielded D and trimming. The sample lists over 55,000 clones, about 80% seen once, with about 8.8% in the top ten. The germline V gene encodes CDR1 SGHNT and CDR2 YYREEE (reference sequence). This CDR3 has 13 residues. Trimming cost V 5 bases and J 10 bases, with 16 bases left between them.

The chain has TRBV5-4 and TRBJ2-1; a weak D match, TRBD2 (7 bases). Material for sequencing was peripheral blood. The receptor comes from a man older than 75 with COVID-19, enrolled during active disease. The CDR3 region has the DNA TGTGCCAGCAGTTCCGCGGGGGCAAGGGAGCAGTTCTTC. Protein: CASSSAGAREQFF.